The sequence of this TCR beta chain was determined in a study of regulatory T cells in long-lasting Graves disease. This CDR3 has 18 residues. Germline lookup yields CDR1 DFQATT and CDR2 SNEGSKA (reference sequence). Noted time point: persistent/refractory GD, antithyroid drugs over 5 years with positive TRAb. The TCR library was made from RNA that had been extracted from PBMCs in TRIzol. In building TCR beta libraries, iRepertoire HTBI primers were used together with Arm-PCR of CDR3 regions. TCRdb fed the multiplex PCR reads into MiXCR, producing one record per CDR3 protein. Of approximately 360,000 distinct CDR3 sequences in the sample, 20% to 25% are singletons; the top ten hold around 30%. Comments on this clonotype: It may be a read error: a sequence one base away is much more abundant.

The source of this sequence is a woman aged 40-49 years with Graves disease. The material was peripheral blood mononuclear cells (PBMCs), obtained when the disease was refractory, from a patient treated with antithyroid drugs. The chain links TRBV20-1 to TRBJ2-5; 10 bases line up with TRBD2. The CDR3 protein is CSARDRGSGRLRQETQCF. CDR3 in DNA: TGCAGTGCTAGAGATCGGGGTAGCGGGAGGCTGCGACAGGAGACCCAGTGCTTC.